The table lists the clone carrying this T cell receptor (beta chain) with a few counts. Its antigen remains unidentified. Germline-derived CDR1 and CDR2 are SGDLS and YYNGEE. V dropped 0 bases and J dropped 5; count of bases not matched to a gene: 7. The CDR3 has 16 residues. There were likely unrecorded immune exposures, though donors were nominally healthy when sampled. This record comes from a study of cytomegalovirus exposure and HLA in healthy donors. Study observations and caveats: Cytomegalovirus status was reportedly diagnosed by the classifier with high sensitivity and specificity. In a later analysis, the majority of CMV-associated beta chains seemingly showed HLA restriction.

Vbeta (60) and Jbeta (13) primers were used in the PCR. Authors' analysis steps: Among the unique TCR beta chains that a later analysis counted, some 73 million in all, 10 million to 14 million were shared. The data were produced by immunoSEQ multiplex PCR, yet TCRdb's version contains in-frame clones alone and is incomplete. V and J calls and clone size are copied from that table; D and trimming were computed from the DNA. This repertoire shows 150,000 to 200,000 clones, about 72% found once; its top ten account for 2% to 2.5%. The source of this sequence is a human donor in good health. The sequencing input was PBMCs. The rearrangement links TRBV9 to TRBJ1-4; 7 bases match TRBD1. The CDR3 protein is CASSVEGGQRNEKLFF. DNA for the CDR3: TGTGCCAGCAGCGTAGAGGGGGGACAGAGAAATGAAAAACTGTTTTTT.